The entry that follows covers one T cell receptor (beta chain) sequence. The sample is drawn from a study of identical twins. V was clipped by 10 bases and J by 5 bases, with 17 bases between them. There are 13 residues in the CDR3. TCRdb ran MiXCR on the 5' RACE reads and lists one entry per CDR3 protein. The sample comprises around 960,000 distinct CDR3 sequences, 9% to 15% of which are singletons, and about 1.6% rests with the top ten. These records were also assigned to another study, of yellow fever vaccine responses in identical twins.

The source is a woman between 18 and 29 years old in good health. This sequence joins TRBV12-3 or TRBV12-4 and TRBJ1-1; D is possibly TRBD1 (6 bases). Sequences were obtained from PBMCs. The CDR3 nucleotides are TGTGCCAACACAATGAGGGGGGATACTGAAGCTTTCTTT. It is translated as CANTMRGDTEAFF.